This TCR beta chain was sequenced for a study of Ad26.COV2.S vaccination and SARS-CoV-2 variants. About the study: Once, or twice with 56 days between doses, Ad26.COV2.S was given intramuscularly.

Findings and caveats of the study: Greater spike-specific TCR breadth was seen in vaccine recipients than in placebo recipients.

With regard to this clone: What it binds is unknown.

In germline, CDR1 is KGHDR, CDR2 SFDVKD. The CDR3 is 14 amino acids. The V end was cut by 5 bases, the J end by 1 base, with 10 bases between. Data came from immunoSEQ multiplex PCR; TCRdb stores just in-frame clones and leaves some out. The sample shows roughly 680,000 clones, 89% of them seen only once. The treatment denotes: around 19 received Ad26.COV2.S at low or high dose, single or two shots; 5 received placebo; per-sample allocation not given. It was on day 63 after the first vaccine or placebo injection that samples were taken. This chain links TRBV24-1 with TRBJ1-1; the D is unclear. The sequencing here drew on peripheral blood, taken in a trial of Ad26.COV2.S vaccine versus placebo. The TCR originated in a person between 18 and 60 years old who received the Ad26.COV2.S COVID-19 vaccine or a placebo. In DNA, the CDR3 is TGTGCCACCAGTGCCGCAATGGGGAACACTGAAGCTTTCTTT. Its translation: CATSAAMGNTEAFF.